The 20 T cell receptor beta chains in this list originate from one sample, sequenced in a study of blood T cell repertoires in COVID-19. Only in-frame clones appear in the TCRdb table, and some are missing; sequencing was by immunoSEQ multiplex PCR. Counted here are 35,000 to 40,000 clones, nearly 90% occurring once; the ten biggest clones make up less than 30%. Sequencing was carried out using peripheral blood. The origin of the receptors is a man aged 55 to 70 with active or convalescent COVID-19.

The chain is built from TRBV3-1 (or the pseudogene TRBV3-2) and TRBJ1-5; no definite D call. The germline CDR1 and CDR2 sequences are LGHDT and YNNKEL (reference sequence). The CDR3 runs 15 residues. The ends were cut back, 4 bases at V and 4 bases at J, with 14 bases in the middle. Here the CDR3 DNA reads TGTGCCAGCAGCCCCTCCGCCGGGTTGAATCAGCCCCAGCATTTT. It yields the protein CASSPSAGLNQPQHF.

The chain uses TRBV2 and TRBJ2-3, with TRBD2 as a possible D gene (6 bases). V lost 3 bases and J 2 bases, leaving 15 bases between the germline ends. The CDR3 is 16 residues long. Germline V gives CDR1 SNHLY, CDR2 FYNNEI. This CDR3 is CASSESAGRSTDTQYF. CDR3 nucleotide sequence: TGTGCCAGCAGTGAGTCAGCGGGTCGATCCACAGATACGCAGTATTTT. Complete variable domain (other parts from reference TRBV2 and TRBJ2-3): EPEVTQTPSHQVTQMGQEVILRCVPISNHLYFYWYRQILGQKVEFLVSFYNNEISEKSEIFDDQFSVERPDGSNFTLKIRSTKLEDSAMYFCASSESAGRSTDTQYFGPGTRLTVL.

This rearrangement joins TRBV19 to TRBJ2-3, with unresolved D. There are 12 residues in the CDR3. The germline gives CDR1 LNHDA, CDR2 SQIVND (reference sequence). The V end lost 6 bases, the J end lost 1 base, and 5 bases lay between the germline ends. DNA for the CDR3: TGTGCCAGTAGCACAGGCACAGATACGCAGTATTTT. It translates to CASSTGTDTQYF.

The genes are TRBV9 and TRBJ2-3, with TRBD2 identical over 7 bases. J gave up 6 bases and V 2 bases, and 3 bases lay outside the gene matches. Germline V gene data show CDR1 as SGDLS and CDR2 as YYNGEE. This CDR3 has 13 residues. For the CDR3, the DNA is TGTGCCAGCAGCGTCGGGGAGGGGGATACGCAGTATTTT. It codes for CASSVGEGDTQYF.

V usage is TRBV7-3 and J usage is TRBJ2-3; the D gene is possibly TRBD2 (6 bases). The CDR3 runs 15 residues. Trimming left V 0 bases short and J 0 bases short, with 7 bases between. Germline V gives CDR1 SGHTA, CDR2 FQGTGA. This CDR3 reads CASSLTSGSTDTQYF. CDR3 bases: TGTGCCAGCAGCTTAACTAGCGGAAGCACAGATACGCAGTATTTT.

The chain combines TRBV3-1 (or the pseudogene TRBV3-2) with TRBJ2-5; D gene unclear. This CDR3 spans 14 amino acids. Germline CDR1 LGHDT, CDR2 YNNKEL (reference sequence). V lost 1 base to trimming and J lost 7 bases, with 13 bases between them. DNA of the CDR3: TGTGCCAGCAGCCAAGTATCCGTCCCCGGGACCCAGTACTTC. Its protein is CASSQVSVPGTQYF.

The V call is TRBV6-7, the J call TRBJ2-1, with 11 bases aligning to TRBD2. TRBV6-7 qualifies as an ORF whose function is uncertain. The CDR3 length is 15 residues. Trimming cost V 0 bases and J 9 bases; bases outside gene matches: 4. The CDR3 nucleotides read TGTGCCAGCAGTTACTCACTAGCGGGAGACATTGAGCAGTTCTTC. Amino acid sequence: CASSYSLAGDIEQFF.

This chain joins TRBV14 and TRBJ2-2; TRBD2 agrees at 10 bases. Unmatched junction bases numbered 5, after V lost 2 bases and J lost 8 bases. The CDR3 covers 15 residues. Germline V gives CDR1 SGHDN, CDR2 FVKESK. For the CDR3, the DNA is TGTGCCAGCAGCCAATGGCTAGCGGGAGTAGGGGAGCTGTTTTTT. It codes for CASSQWLAGVGELFF.

V is TRBV9 and J is TRBJ2-7, with D tentatively TRBD2 (6 bases). Between the trimmed V and J ends, which lost 4 bases and 5 bases, there was a span of 16 bases. Looked up from germline, CDR1 is SGDLS and CDR2 is YYNGEE. This CDR3 is 14 amino acids long. The chain's CDR3 is CASSRDSNLHEQYF. CDR3 in DNA: TGTGCCAGCAGCCGGGACTCGAATTTGCACGAGCAGTACTTC.

The chain links TRBV11-2 to TRBJ2-3; D might be TRBD2 (6 bases). This CDR3 has 14 amino acids. From germline, CDR1 is SGHAT and CDR2 FQNNGV. The V and J ends lost 2 bases and 5 bases respectively, with 11 bases between them. CDR3 nucleotide sequence: TGTGCCAGCAGCTTACCGGGAGTCAAAGATACGCAGTATTTT. It specifies CASSLPGVKDTQYF.

CDR3 amino acids: CASSSPGLGIHEQYF. CDR3 sequence (DNA): TGTGCCAGCAGTTCACCGGGACTAGGAATTCACGAGCAGTACTTC. The chain recombines TRBV28 with TRBJ2-7; 8 bases map to TRBD2. Germline CDR1 is MDHEN and CDR2 is SYDVKM. This CDR3 has 15 amino acids. With 4 bases clipped from V and 5 bases from J, the junction kept 10 bases outside the gene matches.

The chain is built from TRBV28 and TRBJ2-1, with 9 nucleotides matching TRBD2. Trimming removed 5 bases from V and 15 bases from J; junction bases left unmatched: 11. The CDR3 runs 13 residues. The V gene's germline CDR1 is MDHEN and CDR2 SYDVKM. Written as DNA, the CDR3 is TGTGCCAGCAGTCTTAGCGGGAGAGGGGAGTGGTTCTTC. This translates into CASSLSGRGEWFF.

This rearrangement joins TRBV5-4 to TRBJ2-1; TRBD2 matches at 9 bases. The CDR3 consists of 17 residues. The V and J ends lost 5 bases and 10 bases, in that order; junction bases with no gene match: 19. Germline lookup yields CDR1 SGHNT and CDR2 YYREEE (reference sequence). The CDR3 nucleotides are TGTGCCAGCAGGGGTAGCGGGGGAAGTTCCGCCTATACGGAGCAGTTCTTC. Translation: CASRGSGGSSAYTEQFF. The variable domain in full, with the rest retrieved from reference TRBV5-4 and TRBJ2-1, is ETGVTQSPTHLIKTRGQQVTLRCSSQSGHNTVSWYQQALGQGPQFIFQYYREEENGRGNFPPRFSGLQFPNYSSELNVNALELDDSALYLCASRGSGGSSAYTEQFFGPGTRLTVL.

The chain is built from TRBV5-1 and TRBJ2-2, with 7 bases fitting TRBD1. Per germline, CDR1 SGHRS and CDR2 YFSETQ. The CDR3 has 13 residues. Germline trimming cut 6 bases from V and 4 bases from J; bases unmatched to any gene: 3. The CDR3 is CASKRDSTGELFF. CDR3 nucleotide sequence: TGCGCCAGCAAGAGGGACAGCACCGGGGAGCTGTTTTTT.

The gene calls are TRBV10-1 and TRBJ2-5; TRBD2 agrees at 13 bases. V was pared by 2 bases and J by 4 bases, with 10 bases of the junction left unmatched. There are 18 residues in the CDR3. Germline CDR1 WNHNN, CDR2 SYGVQD (reference sequence). CDR3 coding DNA: TGCGCCAGCAGTGAGCGCCGGACTAGCGGGAGAGGTGGAGAGACCCAGTACTTC. It is translated as CASSERRTSGRGGETQYF.

The rearrangement uses TRBV4-3 and TRBJ2-3, with 8 bases that match TRBD2. Trimming took 4 bases from V and 1 from J; bases not matched to a gene: 1. The CDR3 length is 14 residues. Germline-derived CDR1 and CDR2 are LGHNA and YSLEER. The CDR3: CASSPTSGTDTQYF. The CDR3 DNA sequence: TGCGCCAGCAGCCCGACTAGCGGCACAGATACGCAGTATTTT.

The rearrangement uses TRBV6-6 and TRBJ2-7; unclear D gene. Germline loops: CDR1 MNHNY, CDR2 SVGAGI (reference sequence). This CDR3 is 14 amino acids long. V gave up 0 bases and J gave up 2 bases, with 8 bases separating them. The CDR3 spells CASSYSSVTYEQYF. CDR3 nucleotides: TGTGCCAGCAGTTACTCCTCCGTAACCTACGAGCAGTACTTC.

The J gene is TRBJ2-6, the V gene TRBV25-1; 7 bases are a match to TRBD1. Germline V gene lookup returns CDR1 MGHDK and CDR2 SYGVNS. CDR3 length: 16 amino acids. The J segment lost 1 base and the V segment lost 4 bases, leaving 4 bases of the junction unmatched. CDR3 nucleotide sequence: TGTGCCAGCAGTGCCCGACAGGGTTCTGGGGCCAACGTCCTGACTTTC. The encoded protein is CASSARQGSGANVLTF. The whole variable domain, filled in from reference TRBV25-1 and TRBJ2-6, reads EADIYQTPRYLVIGTGKKITLECSQTMGHDKMYWYQQDPGMELHLIHYSYGVNSTEKGDLSSESTVSRIRTEHFPLTLESARPSHTSQYLCASSARQGSGANVLTFGAGSRLTVL.

The chain uses TRBV5-1 and TRBJ2-7; TRBD2 agrees at 9 bases. J lost 2 bases, V lost 4 bases, and 7 bases had no gene match. The CDR3 spans 15 residues. Germline CDR1 and CDR2: SGHRS and YFSETQ. The CDR3 DNA reads TGCGCCAGCAGCCTGCTAGCGGGAAGGACCTACGAGCAGTACTTC. Protein product: CASSLLAGRTYEQYF.

This clone was seen once. V and J are TRBV5-1 and TRBJ2-3; the D is unclear. Germline V gene sequence: CDR1 SGHRS, CDR2 YFSETQ. V was trimmed by 0 bases and J by 0 bases, leaving 5 bases between them. The length of the CDR3 is 14 residues. The CDR3 region has the DNA TGCGCCAGCAGCTTGGGAGTAAGCACAGATACGCAGTATTTT. Amino acid sequence: CASSLGVSTDTQYF.